This entry lists 18 T cell receptor beta chains sequenced from one sample in a study of cytomegalovirus exposure and HLA in healthy donors. It was with 60 Vbeta and 13 Jbeta primers that the PCR ran. The repertoire was sequenced with immunoSEQ multiplex PCR; TCRdb's copy has only in-frame clones and lacks some. The sample consists of roughly 110,000 clones, 74% of them appearing once. Material: PBMCs. These receptors all stem from a human donor in good health.

As DNA, the CDR3 is TGTGCCAGCAGCCTGGGCCGCAATGAGCAGTTCTTC. It encodes CASSLGRNEQFF. The V and J genes are TRBV16 and TRBJ2-1; D gene ambiguous. The CDR3 consists of 12 residues. Germline V gives CDR1 KGHSY, CDR2 FQNENV. Trimming removed 4 bases at V and 6 bases at J, with 7 bases between. The complete variable domain, with remaining parts taken from reference TRBV16 and TRBJ2-1, reads GEEVAQTPKHLVRGEGQKAKLYCAPIKGHSYVFWYQQVLKNEFKFLISFQNENVFDETGMPKERFSAKCLPNSPCSLEIQATKLEDSAVYFCASSLGRNEQFFGPGTRLTVL.

This clone was detected only once. The chain recombines TRBV19 with TRBJ1-1; no clear D. The ends were cut back, 7 bases at V and 1 base at J, with 28 bases in the middle. Germline V gene sequence: CDR1 LNHDA, CDR2 SQIVND (reference sequence). This CDR3 is 19 amino acids long. Written as DNA, the CDR3 is TGTGCCAGTACCCTCCGAGCCAGGCCCTCCGCAGATTCGAACACTGAAGCTTTCTTT. As protein: CASTLRARPSADSNTEAFF.

This clone has a single count. This chain uses TRBV13 with TRBJ2-5; 7 nucleotides agree with TRBD2. The J call may be wrong; the DNA end is better matched by TRBJ2-7. The length of the CDR3 is 15 residues. CDR1 and CDR2 from the germline V gene are PRHDT and FYEKMQ (reference sequence). This CDR3 reads CASSFKASGFYEQYF. DNA of the CDR3: TGTGCCAGCAGCTTTAAGGCTAGCGGATTCTACGAGCAGTACTTC.

V gene TRBV30 combines with J gene TRBJ2-5, with a tentative D call TRBD1 (5 bases). Judging by the DNA end, TRBJ2-7 fits better; the J call may be wrong. Per the germline V gene, CDR1 is GTSNPN and CDR2 is SVGIG (reference sequence). The CDR3 totals 13 residues. The CDR3 region has the DNA TGTGCCTGGTGCAGGGATTGGTGCTACGAGCAGTACTTC. This gives the protein CAWCRDWCYEQYF.

There are a few counts of this clone. This chain links TRBV30 with TRBJ1-6; D unresolved. The germline gives CDR1 GTSNPN, CDR2 SVGIG (reference sequence). The CDR3 runs 14 residues. V lost 1 base and J 9 bases, leaving 13 bases between the germline ends. The CDR3 is CAWSGQVSISPLHF. The CDR3 region has the DNA TGTGCCTGGAGTGGGCAGGTTTCAATTTCACCCCTCCACTTT. The variable domain in full, with the rest retrieved from reference TRBV30 and TRBJ1-6, is SQTIHQWPATLVQPVGSPLSLECTVEGTSNPNLYWYRQAAGRGLQLLFYSVGIGQISSEVPQNLSASRPQDRQFILSSKKLLLSDSGFYLCAWSGQVSISPLHFGNGTRLTVT.

The chain uses TRBV7-2 and TRBJ2-5; TRBD2 is a possible D gene (5 bases). CDR1 is SGHTA and CDR2 is FQGNSA in the germline V gene. V was shortened by 8 bases and J by 5 bases, with 9 bases between the two germline ends. The CDR3 is made up of 11 amino acids. CDR3 sequence: CASRRGETQYF. The CDR3 nucleotides are TGTGCCAGCCGCCGAGGGGAGACCCAGTACTTC. Full variable domain (missing parts from reference TRBV7-2 and TRBJ2-5): GAGVSQSPSNKVTEKGKDVELRCDPISGHTALYWYRQSLGQGLEFLIYFQGNSAPDKSGLPSDRFSAERTGGSVSTLTIQRTQQEDSAVYLCASRRGETQYFGPGTRLLVL.

The rearrangement uses TRBV2 and TRBJ1-6; 8 bases are shared with TRBD1. Germline V gene data show CDR1 as SNHLY and CDR2 as FYNNEI. CDR3 length: 15 amino acids. V trimming: 6 bases; J trimming: 10 bases; junction bases outside the gene matches: 11. CDR3 bases: TGTGCCAGCAGCTTGGACAGGGACTTAGGATCACCCCTCCACTTT. Translating it yields CASSLDRDLGSPLHF.

This chain links TRBV6-6 with TRBJ2-4; 7 bases line up with TRBD1. This CDR3 has 14 residues. CDR1 and CDR2 (germline): MNHNY, SVGAGI (reference sequence). Trimming cost V 7 bases and J 8 bases; bases outside gene matches: 11. CDR3 region: CASKNEGALDIQYF. In nucleotides, the CDR3 is TGTGCCAGCAAAAATGAGGGGGCCTTGGACATTCAGTACTTC.

This clone has a handful of counts. This chain connects TRBV29-1 to TRBJ2-7; 7 bases map to TRBD1. V trimming: 0 bases; J trimming: 0 bases; junction bases outside the gene matches: 5. This CDR3 comprises 15 residues. CDR1 and CDR2 from the germline V gene are SQVTM and ANQGSEA. In nucleotides, the CDR3 is TGCAGCGTTGAAGATCTGGCAGGGGGCTCCTACGAGCAGTACTTC. Its protein product is CSVEDLAGGSYEQYF.

The chain combines TRBV7-9 with TRBJ2-5; D not certain. Germline CDR1 SEHNR, CDR2 FQNEAQ (reference sequence). The CDR3 has 11 amino acids. V was clipped by 5 bases and J by 5 bases, with 6 bases between them. In DNA, the CDR3 is TGTGCCAGCAGCCCCCAGGAGACCCAGTACTTC. The encoded protein is CASSPQETQYF.

This chain joins TRBV2 and TRBJ2-7, with 9 bases lining up with TRBD1. Germline CDR1 reads SNHLY; CDR2 reads FYNNEI. The CDR3 contains 13 residues. The V segment lost 5 bases and the J segment 6 bases; nucleotides outside the gene matches: 5. The CDR3 DNA is TGTGCCAGCAGTCGACAGGGGGTAAGCGAGCAGTACTTC. This gives the protein CASSRQGVSEQYF.

The rearrangement joins TRBV6-1 to TRBJ1-1; D is possibly TRBD1 (6 bases). The V gene's germline CDR1 is MNHNS and CDR2 SASEGT. CDR3 length: 12 residues. Trimming removed 5 bases from V and 10 bases from J, with 14 bases in between. The CDR3 region is CASSSIQGGAFF. For the CDR3, the DNA is TGTGCCAGCAGTTCGATACAGGGTGGAGCTTTCTTT.

The J gene is TRBJ2-5, the V gene TRBV14, with 7 bases identical to TRBD1. TRBJ2-7 matches the DNA end more closely, so the J call is doubtful. Germline CDR1 and CDR2: SGHDN and FVKESK. This CDR3 has 14 residues. For the CDR3, the DNA is TGTGCCAGCAGCCAAGGGGCCACAGGGGTCGAGCAGTACTTC. Amino acids: CASSQGATGVEQYF.

Concerning this clone: A read error may produce the germline difference seen at one junction end. This sequence joins TRBV7-9 and TRBJ2-3; D is perhaps TRBD2 (7 bases). Germline CDR1 is SEHNR and CDR2 is FQNEAQ (reference sequence). The CDR3 is 16 amino acids. CDR3 residues: CSSSPSEGGLTDTQYF. CDR3 in DNA: TGTTCCAGCAGCCCCTCGGAGGGGGGGCTGACAGATACGCAGTATTTT.

The chain is built from TRBV6-1 and TRBJ1-1; 8 bases match TRBD1. Per germline, CDR1 MNHNS and CDR2 SASEGT. Trimming removed 0 bases from V and 5 bases from J; junction bases left unmatched: 8. The CDR3 spans 16 residues. The CDR3 region is CASSEARGPLRTEAFF. As DNA, the CDR3 is TGTGCCAGCAGTGAAGCCAGGGGGCCGCTTAGGACTGAAGCTTTCTTT.

The chain recombines TRBV10-3 with TRBJ1-2, with D unresolved. From germline, CDR1 is ENHRY and CDR2 SYGVKD. The CDR3 sequence is 11 residues long. V was pared by 4 bases and J by 4 bases, with 4 bases between. The CDR3 here is CAISASYGYTF. The CDR3 DNA sequence: TGTGCCATCAGTGCCTCCTATGGCTACACCTTC.

The DNA for the CDR3 is TGTGCCAGCGGGGGGACAGGGATCTGGGAGACTATGGGCTACACCTTC. The encoded protein is CASGGTGIWETMGYTF. The chain uses TRBV2 and TRBJ1-2; 9 positions agree with TRBD1. The germline gives CDR1 SNHLY, CDR2 FYNNEI. Losses at the gene ends were 8 bases for V and 8 bases for J; bases not matched to a gene: 18. CDR3 length equals 16 residues.

The genes are TRBV27 and TRBJ1-2, with D unclear. Trimming cost V 0 bases and J 0 bases, with 8 bases left between them. Germline V lookup: CDR1 MNHEY, CDR2 SMNVEV (reference sequence). The length of the CDR3 is 15 residues. CDR3 in amino acids: CASSLSERSNYGYTF. The CDR3, as DNA: TGTGCCAGCAGTTTATCCGAGCGGTCTAACTATGGCTACACCTTC.